The following is a TCR beta chain sequence with its context. The data are from a study of blood T cell repertoires in COVID-19. Background on the study: Donors in the United States, Italy and Spain gave samples during acute or convalescent COVID-19. PBMCs, B-cell-depleted T cells, or T cells were the source of the cDNA or gDNA that made up the material.

Authors' methods: Reference gene primer amplification in the assay estimated nucleated cell counts. This table comes from immunoSEQ multiplex PCR, and its TCRdb copy is limited to in-frame clones, with some not included. The DNA was the basis for D and trimming; V, J and clone size are from that table. The table lists about 100,000 clones, almost 80% of them singletons, with around a third in the top ten. The CDR3 is 14 residues long. Germline CDR1 MDHEN, CDR2 SYDVKM. The trim removed 8 bases at V and 8 bases at J, leaving 12 bases unmatched. The specimen was peripheral blood. The TCR comes from a man aged 70-80 years with active or convalescent COVID-19. The genes are TRBV28 and TRBJ1-2; 9 bases are shared with TRBD1. In nucleotides, the CDR3 is TGTGCCAGCTGTAGGGACAGGGCCTTAGGGGGCTACACCTTC. Translation gives CASCRDRALGGYTF.